This TCR beta chain was captured in a study of control samples from healthy donors and cancer patients. Clones were sequenced by immunoSEQ multiplex PCR, and TCRdb holds only the in-frame ones, with some missing. Of about 120,000 clones in the sample, more than 80% are singletons; the top ten hold roughly 40%. V shed 3 bases and J 5 bases; nucleotides not matched to a gene: 6. The CDR3 sequence is 15 residues long. The germline V gene encodes CDR1 MGHDK and CDR2 SYGVNS. The sample taken for sequencing was blood. This sequence joins TRBV25-1 and TRBJ1-1; TRBD1 matches 10 bases. The origin of this receptor is a man aged 45-65 years in good health. CDR3 amino acids: CASSDMTGGRTEAFF. CDR3 in DNA: TGTGCCAGCAGTGATATGACAGGGGGCCGTACTGAAGCTTTCTTT.